This is a list of T cell receptor beta chains from one sample in a study of PD-1 blockade in classical Hodgkin lymphoma. Repertoires were generated with immunoSEQ multiplex PCR, while TCRdb's copy carries only in-frame clones and drops some. The sample lists roughly 19,000 clones; around 84% were seen once. Material: peripheral blood mononuclear cells (PBMCs), obtained at baseline. The receptors derive from a human donor with classical Hodgkin lymphoma. CDR3s include the opening cysteine and the closing phenylalanine or tryptophan. A D gene is named only where the DNA matches it firmly. Clone size is stated in some rows and not others, as once, few, many or a class when expanded.

V gene: TRBV7-9; J gene: TRBJ2-7; D gene: NA; clone size: NA; CDR3 DNA: TGTGCCAGCAGCGCTGCCCCGTACGAGCAGTACTTC; CDR3 protein: CASSAAPYEQYF
V gene: TRBV27; J gene: TRBJ2-7; D gene: NA; clone size: NA; CDR3 DNA: TGTGCCAGCAGTTTATCGACCGGGACGGTCTACGAGCAGTACTTC; CDR3 protein: CASSLSTGTVYEQYF
V gene: TRBV28; J gene: TRBJ1-5; D gene: NA; clone size: NA; CDR3 DNA: TGTGCCAGCAGTACACCCAATCAGCCCCAGCATTTT; CDR3 protein: CASSTPNQPQHF
V gene: TRBV19; J gene: TRBJ1-1; D gene: NA; clone size: NA; CDR3 DNA: TGTGCCAGTAGTACCCAGACAGTGGTGGGCGCTTTCTTT; CDR3 protein: CASSTQTVVGAFF
V gene: TRBV10-3; J gene: TRBJ2-2; D gene: NA; clone size: NA; CDR3 DNA: TGTGCCATCAGTGAGTCGAGGGGGACGGTCACCGGGGAGCTGTTTTTT; CDR3 protein: CAISESRGTVTGELFF
V gene: TRBV11-3; J gene: TRBJ2-5; D gene: TRBD1; clone size: NA; CDR3 DNA: TGTGCCAGCAGCTCCGGGGACAGGGGAGACTCACAAGAGACCCAGTACTTC; CDR3 protein: CASSSGDRGDSQETQYF
V gene: TRBV6-5; J gene: TRBJ2-5; D gene: NA; clone size: large; CDR3 DNA: TGTGCCAGCGGATTCGAGGGGACGGAGACCCAGTACTTC; CDR3 protein: CASGFEGTETQYF
V gene: TRBV28; J gene: TRBJ2-5; D gene: NA; clone size: NA; CDR3 DNA: TGTGCCAGCAGTCCACGGGACAGAAGAGGGAGGGAGACCCAGTACTTC; CDR3 protein: CASSPRDRRGRETQYF
V gene: TRBV9; J gene: TRBJ2-3; D gene: TRBD2; clone size: once; CDR3 DNA: TGTGCCAGCAGCGTACGGGCGGGGGAGTCCACAGATACGCAGTATTTT; CDR3 protein: CASSVRAGESTDTQYF
V gene: TRBV28; J gene: TRBJ1-1; D gene: TRBD1; clone size: NA; CDR3 DNA: TGTGCCAGCAGGTTCCGGACAGGGAGGACTGAAGCTTTCTTT; CDR3 protein: CASRFRTGRTEAFF
V gene: TRBV28; J gene: TRBJ1-5; D gene: NA; clone size: NA; CDR3 DNA: TGTGCCAGCAGTTCCCCCCCTTGGCTCGGGGGCAATCAGCCCCAGCATTTT; CDR3 protein: CASSSPPWLGGNQPQHF
V gene: TRBV6-4; J gene: TRBJ2-3; D gene: TRBD1; clone size: NA; CDR3 DNA: TGTGCCAGCAGGCGAGATGGACAGGGGACAGATACGCAGTATTTT; CDR3 protein: CASRRDGQGTDTQYF
V gene: TRBV6-1; J gene: TRBJ2-7; D gene: TRBD2; clone size: NA; CDR3 DNA: TGTGCCAGCGGCCTACTAGCGGGGAATTCCTACGAGCAGTACTTC; CDR3 protein: CASGLLAGNSYEQYF
V gene: TRBV6-6; J gene: TRBJ2-2; D gene: NA; clone size: NA; CDR3 DNA: TGTGCCAGCCACAGGGAGAACACCGGGGAGCTGTTTTTT; CDR3 protein: CASHRENTGELFF
V gene: TRBV28; J gene: TRBJ2-7; D gene: NA; clone size: few; CDR3 DNA: TGTGCCAGCAGTTTATGGGCTTTTCCGGGACCAAGCGACTACGAGCAGTACTTC; CDR3 protein: CASSLWAFPGPSDYEQYF
V gene: TRBV7-6; J gene: TRBJ2-7; D gene: TRBD2; clone size: NA; CDR3 DNA: TGTGCCAGCAGCTGGGCTAGCGGGGGGGCGTCCTACGAGCAGTACTTC; CDR3 protein: CASSWASGGASYEQYF
V gene: TRBV7-9; J gene: TRBJ2-2; D gene: NA; clone size: once; CDR3 DNA: TGTGCCAGCAGCCATCCACCGACCAACACCGGGGAGCTGTTTTTT; CDR3 protein: CASSHPPTNTGELFF
V gene: TRBV9; J gene: TRBJ2-3; D gene: TRBD2; clone size: NA; CDR3 DNA: TGTGCCAGCAGCGTAGAGCGGGGAGCCCCAGATACGCAGTATTTT; CDR3 protein: CASSVERGAPDTQYF
V gene: TRBV10-3; J gene: TRBJ1-2; D gene: NA; clone size: NA; CDR3 DNA: TGTGCCATCAAGGGCATGAGGGACTATGGCTACACCTTC; CDR3 protein: CAIKGMRDYGYTF
V gene: TRBV4-3; J gene: TRBJ2-1; D gene: NA; clone size: NA; CDR3 DNA: TGCGCCAGCAGCCAAGAGGGCCCCCCGGGGTACAATGAGCAGTTCTTC; CDR3 protein: CASSQEGPPGYNEQFF
V gene: TRBV6-4; J gene: TRBJ1-6; D gene: NA; clone size: once; CDR3 DNA: TGTGCCAGCACCGAGCGGGGGATCACCCTCCACTTT; CDR3 protein: CASTERGITLHF
V gene: TRBV4-3; J gene: TRBJ2-7; D gene: NA; clone size: NA; CDR3 DNA: TGCGCCAGCAGCCAGTATATAGCTACCTACGAGCAGTACTTC; CDR3 protein: CASSQYIATYEQYF
V gene: TRBV7-3; J gene: TRBJ2-7; D gene: TRBD2; clone size: NA; CDR3 DNA: TGTGCCAGCAGCCCCAGACTAGCCCCAGCTGTCGAGCAGTACTTC; CDR3 protein: CASSPRLAPAVEQYF
V gene: TRBV6-5; J gene: TRBJ1-1; D gene: TRBD1; clone size: once; CDR3 DNA: TGTGCCAGCAGTCCTAACAGGGGTGTGTACACTGAAGCTTTCTTT; CDR3 protein: CASSPNRGVYTEAFF
V gene: TRBV10-3; J gene: TRBJ1-5; D gene: NA; clone size: NA; CDR3 DNA: TGTGCCATCAGTGAGTCTGGGCCCAACAATCAGCCCCAGCATTTT; CDR3 protein: CAISESGPNNQPQHF
V gene: TRBV5-4; J gene: TRBJ1-6; D gene: NA; clone size: NA; CDR3 DNA: TGTGCCAGCAGCTTGGCCAAATCGGGGAATTCACCCCTCCACTTT; CDR3 protein: CASSLAKSGNSPLHF
V gene: TRBV19; J gene: TRBJ2-1; D gene: TRBD1; clone size: NA; CDR3 DNA: TGTGCCAGTAGTAGTTGGACAGGGGAGTACAATGAGCAGTTCTTC; CDR3 protein: CASSSWTGEYNEQFF
V gene: TRBV2; J gene: TRBJ1-5; D gene: NA; clone size: NA; CDR3 DNA: TGTGCCAGCAGTCGGACAGCCACGAATCAGCCCCAGCATTTT; CDR3 protein: CASSRTATNQPQHF
V gene: TRBV29-1; J gene: TRBJ1-1; D gene: NA; clone size: NA; CDR3 DNA: TGCAGCGTTGGCGGGAACTTGGACACTGAAGCTTTCTTT; CDR3 protein: CSVGGNLDTEAFF
V gene: TRBV10-3; J gene: TRBJ2-2; D gene: TRBD2; clone size: NA; CDR3 DNA: TGTGCCATCAGGAGGACTAGCGGGGGTCCCAACACCGGGGAGCTGTTTTTT; CDR3 protein: CAIRRTSGGPNTGELFF
V gene: TRBV18; J gene: TRBJ1-5; D gene: NA; clone size: NA; CDR3 DNA: TGTGCCAGCTCAATTAACCCACGGGGGGATCAGCCCCAGCATTTT; CDR3 protein: CASSINPRGDQPQHF
V gene: TRBV28; J gene: TRBJ2-5; D gene: NA; clone size: NA; CDR3 DNA: TGTGCCAGCAGTTTATTCAGGGGACAACAAGAGACCCAGTACTTC; CDR3 protein: CASSLFRGQQETQYF
V gene: TRBV4-3; J gene: TRBJ1-5; D gene: NA; clone size: NA; CDR3 DNA: TGCGCCAGCAGCCAAGGGCACAACAGGGCTCAGCCCCAGCATTTT; CDR3 protein: CASSQGHNRAQPQHF
V gene: TRBV28; J gene: TRBJ2-1; D gene: TRBD2; clone size: once; CDR3 DNA: TGTGCCAGCAGGGCGGGGGGGCCAAATGAGCAGTTCTTC; CDR3 protein: CASRAGGPNEQFF
V gene: TRBV9; J gene: TRBJ2-1; D gene: NA; clone size: NA; CDR3 DNA: TGTGCCAGCAGCGTCGACGGATACAATGAGCAGTTCTTC; CDR3 protein: CASSVDGYNEQFF
V gene: TRBV4-3; J gene: TRBJ2-7; D gene: NA; clone size: NA; CDR3 DNA: TGCGCCAGCAGCCAGGATGAAGCCTACGAGCAGTACTTC; CDR3 protein: CASSQDEAYEQYF
V gene: TRBV6-1; J gene: TRBJ2-7; D gene: NA; clone size: NA; CDR3 DNA: TGTGCCAGCAGTGAGGCAGTTACCTACGAGCAGTACTTC; CDR3 protein: CASSEAVTYEQYF
V gene: TRBV4-3; J gene: TRBJ2-7; D gene: TRBD2; clone size: NA; CDR3 DNA: TGCGCCAGCAGCCAAGGGATAGCGGGGGCCGCGGGCGAGCAGTACTTC; CDR3 protein: CASSQGIAGAAGEQYF
V gene: TRBV5-4; J gene: TRBJ2-7; D gene: TRBD2; clone size: NA; CDR3 DNA: TGTGCCAGCAGCTTGGGAGTAGCGGGGGCCCGACGGGGCGAGCAGTACTTC; CDR3 protein: CASSLGVAGARRGEQYF
V gene: TRBV5-1; J gene: TRBJ2-3; D gene: TRBD2; clone size: NA; CDR3 DNA: TGCGCCAGCAGCCCCCAGTCAGGGGCGGGGGGGACAGATACGCAGTATTTT; CDR3 protein: CASSPQSGAGGTDTQYF
V gene: TRBV7-9; J gene: TRBJ2-1; D gene: TRBD2; clone size: NA; CDR3 DNA: TGTGCCAGCAGCTACAGCGGGGGGCCGTACAATGAGCAGTTCTTC; CDR3 protein: CASSYSGGPYNEQFF
V gene: TRBV5-4; J gene: TRBJ2-7; D gene: NA; clone size: NA; CDR3 DNA: TGTGCCAGCAGCTCGGTTGTAACGGGGGCGACCTACGAGCAGTACTTC; CDR3 protein: CASSSVVTGATYEQYF
V gene: TRBV7-9; J gene: TRBJ1-4; D gene: TRBD1; clone size: NA; CDR3 DNA: TGTGCCAGCAGCTTGGACAGGTCGGGGGCTAATGAAAAACTGTTTTTT; CDR3 protein: CASSLDRSGANEKLFF
V gene: TRBV7-9; J gene: TRBJ1-5; D gene: NA; clone size: NA; CDR3 DNA: TGTGCCAGCAGCTTAGGGGAGGGTAATAGTTTGGAGCCCCAGCATTTT; CDR3 protein: CASSLGEGNSLEPQHF
V gene: TRBV28; J gene: TRBJ2-7; D gene: NA; clone size: once; CDR3 DNA: TGTGCCAGCAGATCTACAGGCTACGAGCAGTACTTC; CDR3 protein: CASRSTGYEQYF
V gene: TRBV7-9; J gene: TRBJ1-1; D gene: TRBD1; clone size: NA; CDR3 DNA: TGTGCCAGCAGCTTTAGACAGGGGGAGAAAGCTTTCTTT; CDR3 protein: CASSFRQGEKAFF
V gene: TRBV2; J gene: TRBJ2-7; D gene: NA; clone size: once; CDR3 DNA: TGTGCCAGCAGTGAACTGACAGCCAGCTCCTACGAGCAGTACTTC; CDR3 protein: CASSELTASSYEQYF
V gene: TRBV5-4; J gene: TRBJ2-3; D gene: TRBD2; clone size: NA; CDR3 DNA: TGTGCCAGCAGCCCCGCCGGGGGGGCAGATACGCAGTATTTT; CDR3 protein: CASSPAGGADTQYF
V gene: TRBV7-9; J gene: TRBJ2-5; D gene: TRBD2; clone size: NA; CDR3 DNA: TGTGCCAGCAGCCCGTGGACTAGCGGTCTACAAGAGACCCAGTACTTC; CDR3 protein: CASSPWTSGLQETQYF
V gene: TRBV6-5; J gene: TRBJ1-1; D gene: NA; clone size: NA; CDR3 DNA: TGTGCCAGCAGCATACGGGAGAACACTGAAGCTTTCTTT; CDR3 protein: CASSIRENTEAFF
V gene: TRBV12-5; J gene: TRBJ2-2; D gene: NA; clone size: once; CDR3 DNA: TGTGCTAGTGGTTCCCGGACCCTGAGAAGTGGTAACACCGGGGAGCTGTTTTTT; CDR3 protein: CASGSRTLRSGNTGELFF